Described below is a single T cell receptor (beta chain) sequence and its context. Researchers made TCR cDNA using 5'RACE template switching, and this step added a universal primer site and UMIs. Via MiXCR, TCRdb re-called the 5' RACE reads, giving one row per CDR3 protein. The sample includes about 340,000 distinct CDR3 sequences, roughly 4% of them seen just once. The CDR3 spans 15 residues. V shed 4 bases and J shed 6 bases, with 17 bases lying between them. Germline CDR1 is SGHNT and CDR2 is YYREEE (reference sequence). The data stem from a study of T cells after yellow fever vaccination. The sample consisted of PBMCs, taken 5 days after the yellow fever booster vaccination. The chain combines TRBV5-4 with TRBJ2-4; the D gene is possibly TRBD2 (7 bases). This sequence was found in a man between 18 and 29 years old who received the YFV17D yellow fever vaccine. CDR3 DNA: TGTGCCAGCAGCCCTAATCGCGGGGGCGGAAACATTCAGTACTTC. Its protein is CASSPNRGGGNIQYF.